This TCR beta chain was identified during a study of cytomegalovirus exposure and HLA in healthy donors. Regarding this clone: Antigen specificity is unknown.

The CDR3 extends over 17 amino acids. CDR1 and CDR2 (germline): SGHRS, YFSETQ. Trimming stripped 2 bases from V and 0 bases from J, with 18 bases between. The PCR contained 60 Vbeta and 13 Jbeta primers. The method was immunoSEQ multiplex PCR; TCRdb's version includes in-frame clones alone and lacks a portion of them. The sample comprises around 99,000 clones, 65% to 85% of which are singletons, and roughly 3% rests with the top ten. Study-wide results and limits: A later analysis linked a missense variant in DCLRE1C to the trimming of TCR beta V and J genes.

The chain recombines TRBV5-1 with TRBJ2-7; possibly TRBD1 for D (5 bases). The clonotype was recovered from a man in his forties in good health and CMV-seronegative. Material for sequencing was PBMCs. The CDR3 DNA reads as TGCGCCAGCAGCTTTACCCTCTGGACATCAAGCTCCTACGAGCAGTACTTC. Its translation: CASSFTLWTSSSYEQYF.